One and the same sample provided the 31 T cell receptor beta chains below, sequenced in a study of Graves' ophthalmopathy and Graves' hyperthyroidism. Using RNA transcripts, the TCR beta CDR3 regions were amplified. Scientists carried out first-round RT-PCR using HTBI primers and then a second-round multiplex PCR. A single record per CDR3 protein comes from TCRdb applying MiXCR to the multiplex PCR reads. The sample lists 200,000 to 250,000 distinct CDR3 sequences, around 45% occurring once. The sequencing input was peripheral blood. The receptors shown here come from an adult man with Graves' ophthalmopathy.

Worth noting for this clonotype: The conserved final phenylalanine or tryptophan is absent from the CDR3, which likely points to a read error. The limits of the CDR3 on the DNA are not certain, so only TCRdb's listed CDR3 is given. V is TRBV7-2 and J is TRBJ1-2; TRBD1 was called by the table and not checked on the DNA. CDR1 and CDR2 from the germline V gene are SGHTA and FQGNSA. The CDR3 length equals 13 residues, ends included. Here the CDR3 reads CASSLKGQRRSTL.

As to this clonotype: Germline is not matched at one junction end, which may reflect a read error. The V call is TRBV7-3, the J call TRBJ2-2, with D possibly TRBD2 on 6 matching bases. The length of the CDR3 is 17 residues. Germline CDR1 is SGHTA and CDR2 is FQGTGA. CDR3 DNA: TGTACCAGCAGCTTAGGCGGGATTGGGGGGAACACCGGGGAGCTGTTTTTT. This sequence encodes CTSSLGGIGGNTGELFF. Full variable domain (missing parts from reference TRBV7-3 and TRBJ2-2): GAGVSQTPSNKVTEKGKYVELRCDPISGHTALYWYRQSLGQGPEFLIYFQGTGAADDSGLPNDRFFAVRPEGSVSTLKIQRTERGDSAVYLCTSSLGGIGGNTGELFFGEGSRLTVL.

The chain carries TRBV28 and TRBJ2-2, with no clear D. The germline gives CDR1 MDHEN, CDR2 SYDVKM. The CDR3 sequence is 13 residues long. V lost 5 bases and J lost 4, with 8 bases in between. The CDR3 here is CASSLYGTGELFF. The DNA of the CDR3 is TGTGCCAGCAGTCTGTACGGCACCGGGGAGCTGTTTTTT.

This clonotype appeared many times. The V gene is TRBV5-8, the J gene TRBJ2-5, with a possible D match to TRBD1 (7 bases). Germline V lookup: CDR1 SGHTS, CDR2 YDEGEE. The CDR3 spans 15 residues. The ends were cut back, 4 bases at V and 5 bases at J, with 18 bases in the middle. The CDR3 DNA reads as TGTGCCAGCAGCCCGAACAGGGGACTTTCGGAGACCCAGTACTTC. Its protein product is CASSPNRGLSETQYF.

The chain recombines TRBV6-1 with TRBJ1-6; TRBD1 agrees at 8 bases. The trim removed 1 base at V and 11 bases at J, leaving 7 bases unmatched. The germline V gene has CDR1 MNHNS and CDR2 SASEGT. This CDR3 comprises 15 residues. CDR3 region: CASSEVFRGRAPLHF. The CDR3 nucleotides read TGTGCCAGCAGTGAAGTCTTCAGGGGGCGGGCACCCCTCCACTTT.

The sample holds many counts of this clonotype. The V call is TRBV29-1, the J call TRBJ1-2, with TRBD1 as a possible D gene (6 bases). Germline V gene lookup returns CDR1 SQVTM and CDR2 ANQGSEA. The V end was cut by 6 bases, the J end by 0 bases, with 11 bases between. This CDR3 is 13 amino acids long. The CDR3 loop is CSVARTANYGYTF. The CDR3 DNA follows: TGCAGCGTCGCCCGGACAGCTAACTATGGCTACACCTTC.

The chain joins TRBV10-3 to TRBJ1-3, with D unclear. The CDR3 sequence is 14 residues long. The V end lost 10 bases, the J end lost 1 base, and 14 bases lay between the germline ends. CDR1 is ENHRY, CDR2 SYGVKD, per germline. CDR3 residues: CASREGPSGNTIYF. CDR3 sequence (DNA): TGTGCCAGCAGAGAGGGTCCATCTGGAAACACCATATATTTT.

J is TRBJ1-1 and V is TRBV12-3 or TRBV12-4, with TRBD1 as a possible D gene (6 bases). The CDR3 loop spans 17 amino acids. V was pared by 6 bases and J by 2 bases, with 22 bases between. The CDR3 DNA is TGTGCCAGCAGCCCCCGGACAGCCCCTTTAACTAACACTGAAGCTTTCTTT. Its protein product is CASSPRTAPLTNTEAFF.

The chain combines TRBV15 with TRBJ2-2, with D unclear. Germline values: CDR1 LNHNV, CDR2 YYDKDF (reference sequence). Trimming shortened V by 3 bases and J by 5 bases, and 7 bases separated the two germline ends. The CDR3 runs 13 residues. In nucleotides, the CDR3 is TGTGCCACCAGCAGGACTGTGACCGGGGAGCTGTTTTTT. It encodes CATSRTVTGELFF.

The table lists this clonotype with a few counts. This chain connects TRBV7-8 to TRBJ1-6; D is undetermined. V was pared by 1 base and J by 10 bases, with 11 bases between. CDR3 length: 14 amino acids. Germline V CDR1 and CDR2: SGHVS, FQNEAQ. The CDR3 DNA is TGTGCCAGCAGCTTAGAAGGGAGGTGGTCACCCCTCCACTTT. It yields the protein CASSLEGRWSPLHF. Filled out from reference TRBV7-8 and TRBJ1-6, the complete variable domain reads GAGVSQSPRYKVAKRGQDVALRCDPISGHVSLFWYQQALGQGPEFLTYFQNEAQLDKSGLPSDRFFAERPEGSVSTLKIQRTQQEDSAVYLCASSLEGRWSPLHFGNGTRLTVT.

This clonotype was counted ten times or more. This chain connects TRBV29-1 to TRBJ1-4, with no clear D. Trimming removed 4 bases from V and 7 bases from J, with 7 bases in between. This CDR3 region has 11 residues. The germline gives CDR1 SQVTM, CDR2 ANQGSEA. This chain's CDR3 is CSVASGEKLFF. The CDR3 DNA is TGCAGCGTTGCCAGCGGTGAAAAACTGTTTTTT.

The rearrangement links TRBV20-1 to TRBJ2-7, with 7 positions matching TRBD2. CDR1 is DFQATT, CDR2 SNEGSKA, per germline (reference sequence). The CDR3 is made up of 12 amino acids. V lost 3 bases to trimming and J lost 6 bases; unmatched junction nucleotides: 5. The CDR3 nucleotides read TGCAGTGCTAGGAAGACTAGCTTCGAGCAGTACTTC. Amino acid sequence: CSARKTSFEQYF.

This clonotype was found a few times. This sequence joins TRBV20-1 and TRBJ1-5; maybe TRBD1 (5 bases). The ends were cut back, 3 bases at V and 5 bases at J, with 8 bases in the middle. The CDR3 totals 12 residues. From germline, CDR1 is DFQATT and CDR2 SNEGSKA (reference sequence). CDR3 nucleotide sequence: TGCAGTGCTAGCGTCAGGGATCAGCCCCAGCATTTT. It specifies CSASVRDQPQHF.

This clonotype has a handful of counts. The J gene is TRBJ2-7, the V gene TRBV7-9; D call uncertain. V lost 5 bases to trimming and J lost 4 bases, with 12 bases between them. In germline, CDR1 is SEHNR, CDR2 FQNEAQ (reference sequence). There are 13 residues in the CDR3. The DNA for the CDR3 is TGTGCCAGCAGCCAAGACTTGGCTTACGAGCAGTACTTC. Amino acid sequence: CASSQDLAYEQYF.

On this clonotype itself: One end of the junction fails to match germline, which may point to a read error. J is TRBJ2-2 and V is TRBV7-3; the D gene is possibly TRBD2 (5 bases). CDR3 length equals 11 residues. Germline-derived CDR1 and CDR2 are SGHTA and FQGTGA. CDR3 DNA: TGTGCCAGCAGAGGAGCCGGGGAGCTGGTTTTT. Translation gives CASRGAGELVF.

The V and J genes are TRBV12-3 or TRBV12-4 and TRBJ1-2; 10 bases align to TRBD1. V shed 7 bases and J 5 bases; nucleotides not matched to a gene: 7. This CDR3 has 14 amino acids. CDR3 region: CASTPRGQGYGYTF. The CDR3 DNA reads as TGTGCCAGCACCCCACGGGGACAGGGGTATGGCTACACCTTC.

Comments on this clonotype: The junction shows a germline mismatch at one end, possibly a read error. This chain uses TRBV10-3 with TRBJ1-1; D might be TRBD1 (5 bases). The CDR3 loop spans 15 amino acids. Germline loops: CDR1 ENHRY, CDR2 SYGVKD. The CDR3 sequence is CASSVSGTMNTEAFF. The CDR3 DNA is TGTGCCAGCAGTGTTTCAGGGACGATGAACACTGAAGCTTTCTTT.

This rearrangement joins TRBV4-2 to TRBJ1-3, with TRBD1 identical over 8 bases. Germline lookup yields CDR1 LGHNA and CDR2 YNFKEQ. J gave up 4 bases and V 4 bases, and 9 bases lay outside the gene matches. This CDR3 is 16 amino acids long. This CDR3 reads CASSPLTGGSGNTIYF. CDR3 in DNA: TGTGCCAGCAGCCCACTTACAGGGGGGTCGGGAAACACCATATATTTT.

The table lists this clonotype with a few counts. In DNA, the CDR3 is TGCAGCGTTAGAGTTCAGGGGCACACCACTGAAGCTTTCTTT. Amino acid sequence: CSVRVQGHTTEAFF. The rearrangement joins TRBV29-1 to TRBJ1-1, with D perhaps matching TRBD1 (6 bases). Germline CDR1 and CDR2: SQVTM and ANQGSEA. The CDR3 consists of 14 residues. The germline V and J ends were trimmed by 5 bases and 4 bases, with 17 bases remaining between them.

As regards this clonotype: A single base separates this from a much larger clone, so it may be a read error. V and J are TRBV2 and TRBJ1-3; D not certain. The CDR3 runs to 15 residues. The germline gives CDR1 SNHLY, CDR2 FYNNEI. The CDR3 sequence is CAGSERLTRGNTIYF. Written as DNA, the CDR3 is TGTGCCGGCAGTGAACGGCTAACGAGAGGAAACACCATATATTTT.

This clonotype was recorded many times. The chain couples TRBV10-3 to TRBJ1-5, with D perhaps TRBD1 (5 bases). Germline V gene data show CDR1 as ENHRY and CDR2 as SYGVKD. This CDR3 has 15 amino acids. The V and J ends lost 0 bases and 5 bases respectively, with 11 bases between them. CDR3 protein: CAISESKQGYQPQHF. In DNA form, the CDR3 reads TGTGCCATCAGTGAGTCGAAGCAGGGTTATCAGCCCCAGCATTTT.

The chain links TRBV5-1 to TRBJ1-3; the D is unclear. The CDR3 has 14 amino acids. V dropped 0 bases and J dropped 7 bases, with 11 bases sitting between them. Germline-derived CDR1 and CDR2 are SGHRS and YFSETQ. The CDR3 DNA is TGCGCCAGCAGCTTGGAGACTCCTACGAACACCATATATTTT. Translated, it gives CASSLETPTNTIYF.

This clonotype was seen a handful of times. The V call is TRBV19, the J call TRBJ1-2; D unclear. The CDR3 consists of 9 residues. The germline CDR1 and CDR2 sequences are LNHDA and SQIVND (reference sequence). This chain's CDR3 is CPQESGYTF. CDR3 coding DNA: TGTCCCCAGGAATCTGGCTACACCTTC. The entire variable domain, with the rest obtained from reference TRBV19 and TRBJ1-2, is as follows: DGGITQSPKYLFRKEGQNVTLSCEQNLNHDAMYWYRQDPGQGLRLIYYSQIVNDFQKGDIAEGYSVSREKKESFPLTVTSAQKNPTAFYLCPQESGYTFGSGTRLTVV.

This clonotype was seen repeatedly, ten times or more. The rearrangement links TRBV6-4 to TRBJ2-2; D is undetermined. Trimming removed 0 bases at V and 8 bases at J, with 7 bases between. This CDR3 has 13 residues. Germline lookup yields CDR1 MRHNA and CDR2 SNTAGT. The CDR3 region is CASSDSERGELFF. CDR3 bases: TGTGCCAGCAGTGACTCGGAGCGAGGGGAGCTGTTTTTT.

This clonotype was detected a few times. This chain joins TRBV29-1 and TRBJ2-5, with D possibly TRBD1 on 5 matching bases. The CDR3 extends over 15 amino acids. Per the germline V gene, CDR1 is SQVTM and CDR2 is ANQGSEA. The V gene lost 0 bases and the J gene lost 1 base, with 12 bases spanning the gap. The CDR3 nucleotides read TGCAGCGTTGAAGAGGGGTATAGGGGCCAAGAGACCCAGTACTTC. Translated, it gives CSVEEGYRGQETQYF.

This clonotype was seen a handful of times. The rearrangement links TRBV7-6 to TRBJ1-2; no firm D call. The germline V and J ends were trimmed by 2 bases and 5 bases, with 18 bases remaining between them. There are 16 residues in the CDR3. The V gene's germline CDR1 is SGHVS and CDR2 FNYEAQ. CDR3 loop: CASSLYSPPQMYGYTF. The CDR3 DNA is TGTGCCAGCAGCTTATATTCCCCGCCCCAAATGTATGGCTACACCTTC.

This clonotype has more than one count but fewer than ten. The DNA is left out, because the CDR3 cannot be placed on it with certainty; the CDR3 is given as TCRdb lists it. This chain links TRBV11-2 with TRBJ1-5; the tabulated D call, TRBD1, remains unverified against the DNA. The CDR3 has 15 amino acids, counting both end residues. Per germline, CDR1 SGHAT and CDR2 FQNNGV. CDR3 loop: CASSTSTGGNQPQHF.

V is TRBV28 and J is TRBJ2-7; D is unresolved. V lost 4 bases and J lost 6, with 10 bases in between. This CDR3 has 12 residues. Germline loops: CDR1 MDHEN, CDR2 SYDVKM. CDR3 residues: CASSSDGGEQYF. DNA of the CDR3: TGTGCCAGCAGTTCCGACGGTGGCGAGCAGTACTTC.

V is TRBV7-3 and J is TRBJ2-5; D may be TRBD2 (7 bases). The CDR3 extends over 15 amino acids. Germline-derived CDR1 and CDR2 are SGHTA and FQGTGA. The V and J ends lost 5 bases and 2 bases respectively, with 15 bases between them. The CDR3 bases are TGTGCCAGCAGCCTCGGGGGAGGGGGACAAGAGACCCAGTACTTC. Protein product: CASSLGGGGQETQYF.

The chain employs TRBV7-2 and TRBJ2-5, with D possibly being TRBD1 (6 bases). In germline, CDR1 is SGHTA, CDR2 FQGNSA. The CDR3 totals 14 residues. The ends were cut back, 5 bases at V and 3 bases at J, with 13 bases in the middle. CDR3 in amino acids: CASSPRGRKETQYF. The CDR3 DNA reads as TGTGCCAGCAGCCCCAGGGGTAGGAAAGAGACCCAGTACTTC.

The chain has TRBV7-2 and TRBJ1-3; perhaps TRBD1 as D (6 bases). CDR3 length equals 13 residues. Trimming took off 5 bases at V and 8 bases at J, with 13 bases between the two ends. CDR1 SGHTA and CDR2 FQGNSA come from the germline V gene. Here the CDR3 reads CASSRIQGYTIYF. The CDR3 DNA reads TGTGCCAGCAGCCGTATACAGGGATACACCATATATTTT.